Only one count was recorded for the clone carrying this T cell receptor (beta chain). The CDR3 loop spans 15 amino acids. Germline values: CDR1 ENHRY, CDR2 SYGVKD. V lost 0 bases to trimming and J lost 1 base; unmatched junction nucleotides: 3. This sample is part of a study of ipilimumab plus nivolumab after autologous stem cell transplantation. The protocol was immunoSEQ multiplex PCR, while the TCRdb copy is restricted to in-frame clones and leaves out a portion. Of 10,000 to 15,000 clones listed, 73% are singletons. Sequenced here: PBMCs, sampled in a trial of ipilimumab plus nivolumab as post-transplant consolidation. The receptor was derived from a male donor with diffuse large B-cell lymphoma. The chain links TRBV10-3 to TRBJ2-7; TRBD2 matches at 7 bases. CDR3: CAISESSGPSYEQYF. The CDR3 region has the DNA TGTGCCATCAGTGAGTCTAGCGGGCCATCCTACGAGCAGTACTTC.